This T cell receptor beta chain was observed in a study of blood T cell repertoires in COVID-19. Study-wide context: The analysed material was cDNA or gDNA that came from T cells, B-cell-depleted T cells, or PBMCs.

Clones were read by immunoSEQ multiplex PCR, and TCRdb kept only the in-frame ones, dropping some. The table includes roughly 200,000 clones, under 90% detected once. From germline, CDR1 is MNHEY and CDR2 SVGAGI. There are 14 residues in the CDR3. The ends were cut back, 8 bases at V and 4 bases at J, with 17 bases in the middle. This clonotype was sampled from an elderly woman with COVID-19, enrolled during active disease. This rearrangement joins TRBV6-5 to TRBJ1-2; perhaps TRBD1 as D (6 bases). Material for sequencing was peripheral blood. CDR3 DNA: TGTGCCAGCGTCCAGTCAGGGGATCCCTATGGCTACACCTTC. It specifies CASVQSGDPYGYTF.